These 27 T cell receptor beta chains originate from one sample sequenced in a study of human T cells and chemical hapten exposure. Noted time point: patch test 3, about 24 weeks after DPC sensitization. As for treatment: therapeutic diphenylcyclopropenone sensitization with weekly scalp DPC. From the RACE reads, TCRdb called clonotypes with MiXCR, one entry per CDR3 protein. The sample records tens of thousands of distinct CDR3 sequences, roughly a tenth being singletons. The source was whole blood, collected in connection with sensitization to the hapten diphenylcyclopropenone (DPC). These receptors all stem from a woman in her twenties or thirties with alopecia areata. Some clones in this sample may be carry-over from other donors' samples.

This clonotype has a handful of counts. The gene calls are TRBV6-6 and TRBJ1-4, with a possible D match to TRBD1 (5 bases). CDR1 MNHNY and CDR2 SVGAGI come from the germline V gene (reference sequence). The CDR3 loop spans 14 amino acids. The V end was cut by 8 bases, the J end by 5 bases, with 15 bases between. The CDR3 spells CASGVGRGNEKLFF. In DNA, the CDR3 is TGTGCCAGCGGAGTGGGACGGGGAAATGAAAAACTGTTTTTT.

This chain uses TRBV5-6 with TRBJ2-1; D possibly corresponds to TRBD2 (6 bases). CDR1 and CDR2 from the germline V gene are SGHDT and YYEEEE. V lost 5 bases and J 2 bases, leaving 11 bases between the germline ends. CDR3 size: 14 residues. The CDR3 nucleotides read TGTGCCAGCAGAAGGGCGGGGCCCTACAATGAGCAGTTCTTC. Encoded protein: CASRRAGPYNEQFF.

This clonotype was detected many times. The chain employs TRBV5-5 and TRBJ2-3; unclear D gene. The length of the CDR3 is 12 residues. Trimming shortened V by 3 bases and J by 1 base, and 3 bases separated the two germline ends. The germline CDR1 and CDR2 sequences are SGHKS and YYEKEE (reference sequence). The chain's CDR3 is CASSSRTDTQYF. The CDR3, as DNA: TGTGCCAGCAGCTCTCGCACAGATACGCAGTATTTT.

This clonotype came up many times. The CDR3 coding sequence is TGCAGTGCTAGTCGGAGCCGTAACACTGAAGCTTTCTTT. The encoded protein is CSASRSRNTEAFF. V is TRBV20-1 and J is TRBJ1-1, with D uncertain. V was clipped by 3 bases and J by 2 bases, with 10 bases between them. The CDR3 runs to 13 residues. Per germline, CDR1 DFQATT and CDR2 SNEGSKA (reference sequence).

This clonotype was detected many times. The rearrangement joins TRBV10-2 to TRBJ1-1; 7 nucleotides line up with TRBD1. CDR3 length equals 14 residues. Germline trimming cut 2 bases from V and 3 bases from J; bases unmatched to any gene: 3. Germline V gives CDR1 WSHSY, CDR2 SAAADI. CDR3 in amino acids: CASSEARGYTEAFF. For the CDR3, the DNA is TGCGCCAGCAGTGAGGCCAGGGGGTACACTGAAGCTTTCTTT.

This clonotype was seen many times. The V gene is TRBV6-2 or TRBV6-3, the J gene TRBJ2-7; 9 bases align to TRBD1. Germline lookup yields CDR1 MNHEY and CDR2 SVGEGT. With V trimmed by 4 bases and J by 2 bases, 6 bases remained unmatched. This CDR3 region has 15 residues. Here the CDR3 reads CASSSPGDRAYEQYF. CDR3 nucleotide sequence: TGTGCCAGCAGTTCCCCCGGGGACAGGGCCTACGAGCAGTACTTC.

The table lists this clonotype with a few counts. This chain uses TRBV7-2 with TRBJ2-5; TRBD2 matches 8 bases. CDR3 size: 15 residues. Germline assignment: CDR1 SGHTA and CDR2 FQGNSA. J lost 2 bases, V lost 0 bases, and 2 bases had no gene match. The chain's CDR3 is CASSLAGTRQETQYF. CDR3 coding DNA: TGTGCCAGCAGCTTAGCGGGGACTAGGCAAGAGACCCAGTACTTC.

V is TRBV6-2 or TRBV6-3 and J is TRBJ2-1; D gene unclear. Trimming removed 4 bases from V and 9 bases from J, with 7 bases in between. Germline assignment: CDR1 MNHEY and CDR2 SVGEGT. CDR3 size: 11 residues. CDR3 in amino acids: CASSFFGEQFF. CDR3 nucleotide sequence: TGTGCCAGCAGTTTCTTCGGTGAGCAGTTCTTC.

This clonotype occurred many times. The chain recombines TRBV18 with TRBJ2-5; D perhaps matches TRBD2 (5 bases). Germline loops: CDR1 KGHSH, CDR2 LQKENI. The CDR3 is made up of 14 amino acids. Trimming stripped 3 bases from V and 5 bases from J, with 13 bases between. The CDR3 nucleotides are TGTGCCAGCTCACCGATGGGAGATGGGGAGACCCAGTACTTC. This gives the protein CASSPMGDGETQYF.

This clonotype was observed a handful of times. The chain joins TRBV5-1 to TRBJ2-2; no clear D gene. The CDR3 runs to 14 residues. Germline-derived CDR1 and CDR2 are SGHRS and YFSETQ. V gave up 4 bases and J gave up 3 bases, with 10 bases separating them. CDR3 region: CASSTGRDTGELFF. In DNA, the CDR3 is TGCGCCAGCAGCACTGGACGGGACACCGGGGAGCTGTTTTTT.

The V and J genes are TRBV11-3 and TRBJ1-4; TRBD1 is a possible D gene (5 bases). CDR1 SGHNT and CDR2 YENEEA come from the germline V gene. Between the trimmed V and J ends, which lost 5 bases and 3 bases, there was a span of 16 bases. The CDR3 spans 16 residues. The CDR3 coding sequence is TGTGCCAGCAGCATAACCCCGACAGATTCTAATGAAAAACTGTTTTTT. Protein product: CASSITPTDSNEKLFF.

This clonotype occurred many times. DNA of the CDR3: TGTGCCAGCAAATCGGACCCGGGGGTTAATCAGCCCCAGCATTTT. This sequence encodes CASKSDPGVNQPQHF. This chain connects TRBV6-4 to TRBJ1-5, with a possible D match to TRBD1 (5 bases). The V end was cut by 7 bases, the J end by 4 bases, with 17 bases between. This CDR3 region has 15 residues. The germline V gene encodes CDR1 MRHNA and CDR2 SNTAGT.

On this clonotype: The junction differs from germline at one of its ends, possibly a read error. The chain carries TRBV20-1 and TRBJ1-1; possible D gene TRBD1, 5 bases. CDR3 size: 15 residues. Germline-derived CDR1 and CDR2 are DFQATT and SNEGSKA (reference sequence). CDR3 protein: CSARDNWGMNSEAFF. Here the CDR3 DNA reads TGCAGTGCTAGAGACAACTGGGGGATGAACTCTGAAGCTTTCTTT.

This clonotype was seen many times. CDR3 sequence (DNA): TGCGCCAGCAGCTTGAATACTGGGGCCAACGTCCTGACTTTC. This translates into CASSLNTGANVLTF. The chain employs TRBV5-1 and TRBJ2-6; D remains unclear. The germline V and J ends were trimmed by 1 base and 2 bases, with 4 bases remaining between them. Per the germline V gene, CDR1 is SGHRS and CDR2 is YFSETQ. This CDR3 has 14 amino acids.

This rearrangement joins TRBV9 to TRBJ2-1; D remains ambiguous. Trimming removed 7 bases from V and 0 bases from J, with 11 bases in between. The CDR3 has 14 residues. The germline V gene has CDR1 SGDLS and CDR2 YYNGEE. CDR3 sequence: CASGVGSSYNEQFF. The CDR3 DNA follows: TGTGCCAGCGGAGTGGGGTCCTCCTACAATGAGCAGTTCTTC.

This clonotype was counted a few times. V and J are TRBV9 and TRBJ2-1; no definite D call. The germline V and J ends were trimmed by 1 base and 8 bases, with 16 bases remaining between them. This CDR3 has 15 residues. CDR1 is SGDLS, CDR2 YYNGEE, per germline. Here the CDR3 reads CASSVQVTSYDEQFF. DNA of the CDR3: TGTGCCAGCAGCGTACAGGTTACCTCGTACGATGAGCAGTTCTTC.

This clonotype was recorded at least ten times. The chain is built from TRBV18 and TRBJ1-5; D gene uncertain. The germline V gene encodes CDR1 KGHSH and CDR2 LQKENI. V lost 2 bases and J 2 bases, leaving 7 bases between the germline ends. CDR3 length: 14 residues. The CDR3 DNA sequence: TGTGCCAGCTCACCAGGGTCTGGCAATCAGCCCCAGCATTTT. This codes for CASSPGSGNQPQHF.

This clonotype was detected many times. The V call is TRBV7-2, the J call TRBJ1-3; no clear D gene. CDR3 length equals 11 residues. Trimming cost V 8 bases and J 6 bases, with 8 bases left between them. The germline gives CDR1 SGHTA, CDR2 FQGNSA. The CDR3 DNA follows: TGTGCCAGCGGCCCCCCAAACACCATATATTTT. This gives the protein CASGPPNTIYF.

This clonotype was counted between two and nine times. CDR3 sequence: CASSQEARFTDTQYF. The CDR3 coding sequence is TGTGCCAGCAGCCAAGAAGCACGGTTCACAGATACGCAGTATTTT. This chain connects TRBV3-1 to TRBJ2-3; D gene ambiguous. V was trimmed by 0 bases and J by 2 bases, leaving 9 bases between them. The germline V gene encodes CDR1 LGHDT and CDR2 YNNKEL (reference sequence). The CDR3 covers 15 residues.

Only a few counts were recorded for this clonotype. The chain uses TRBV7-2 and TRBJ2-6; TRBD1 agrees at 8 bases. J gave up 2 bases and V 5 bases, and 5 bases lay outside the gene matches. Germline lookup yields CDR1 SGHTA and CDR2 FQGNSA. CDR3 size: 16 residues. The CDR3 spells CASSAEDRAGANVLTF. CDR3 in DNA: TGTGCCAGCAGCGCCGAGGACAGGGCTGGGGCCAACGTCCTGACTTTC.

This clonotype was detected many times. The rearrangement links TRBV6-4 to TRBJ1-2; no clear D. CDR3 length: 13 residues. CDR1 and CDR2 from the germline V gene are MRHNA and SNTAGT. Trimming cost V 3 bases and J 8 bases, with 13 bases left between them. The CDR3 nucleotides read TGTGCCAGCAGTGAAGGGAATGGAAACGGCTACACCTTC. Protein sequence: CASSEGNGNGYTF.

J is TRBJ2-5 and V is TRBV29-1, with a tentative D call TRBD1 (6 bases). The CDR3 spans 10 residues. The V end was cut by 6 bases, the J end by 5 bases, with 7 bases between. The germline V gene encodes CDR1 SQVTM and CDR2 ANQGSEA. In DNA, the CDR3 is TGCAGCGTAACAGGGGAGACCCAGTACTTC. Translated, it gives CSVTGETQYF.

The DNA of the CDR3 is TGCAGTGCTAGACGGGGGAACACTGAAGCTTTCTTT. It translates to CSARRGNTEAFF. The rearrangement links TRBV20-1 to TRBJ1-1; no reliable D call. V gave up 2 bases and J gave up 1 base, with 5 bases separating them. Germline-derived CDR1 and CDR2 are DFQATT and SNEGSKA (reference sequence). The CDR3 contains 12 residues.

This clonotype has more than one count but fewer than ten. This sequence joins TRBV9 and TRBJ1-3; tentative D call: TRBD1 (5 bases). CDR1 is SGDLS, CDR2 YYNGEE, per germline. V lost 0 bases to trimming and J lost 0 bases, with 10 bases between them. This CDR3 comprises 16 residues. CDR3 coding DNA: TGTGCCAGCAGCGTAGCGACAGACTACTCTGGAAACACCATATATTTT. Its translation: CASSVATDYSGNTIYF.

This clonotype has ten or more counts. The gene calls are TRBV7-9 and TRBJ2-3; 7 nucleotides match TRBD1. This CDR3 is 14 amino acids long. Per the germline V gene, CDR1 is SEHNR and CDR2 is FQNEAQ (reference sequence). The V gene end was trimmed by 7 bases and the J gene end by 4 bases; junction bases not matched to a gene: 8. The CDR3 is CASMGQTNPDTQYF. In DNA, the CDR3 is TGTGCCAGCATGGGACAGACAAACCCAGATACGCAGTATTTT.

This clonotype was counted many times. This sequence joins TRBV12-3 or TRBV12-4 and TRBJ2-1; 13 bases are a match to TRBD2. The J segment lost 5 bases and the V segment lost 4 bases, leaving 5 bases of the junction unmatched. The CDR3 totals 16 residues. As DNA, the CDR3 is TGTGCCAGCAGTTCCTACACTAGCGGGAGGGACAATGAGCAGTTCTTC. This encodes CASSSYTSGRDNEQFF.

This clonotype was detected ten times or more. The DNA of the CDR3 is TGTGCCAGCAGTTTATTACGCTACGAGCAGTACTTC. The encoded protein is CASSLLRYEQYF. The J gene is TRBJ2-7, the V gene TRBV28; D gene unclear. This CDR3 contains 12 residues. Germline CDR1 and CDR2: MDHEN and SYDVKM. V gave up 1 base and J gave up 3 bases, with 4 bases separating them.